Each of the 20 T cell receptor beta chains below was sequenced from the same sample in a study of beta chain features in type 1 diabetes. Broader study findings: Shorter TCRB CDR3s, moderately but significantly so, were found in Type 1 diabetes patients in all four CD4+ subsets.

Their recognized antigens are unknown. cDNA synthesis used the whole RNA isolate, giving expressed TCRB sequences. Sequencing was performed with immunoSEQ multiplex PCR; in TCRdb, only in-frame clones are kept and a portion is missing. The table lists about 340,000 clones, 13% of them singletons. Specimen: naive CD4+ T cells from blood. These receptors were obtained from a woman between 18 and 29 years old with type 1 diabetes.

This chain connects TRBV7-3 to TRBJ2-2; D not certain. The V gene's germline CDR1 is SGHTA and CDR2 FQGTGA. Trimming removed 0 bases at V and 7 bases at J, with 6 bases between. The CDR3 has 13 amino acids. The CDR3 nucleotides read TGTGCCAGCAGCTTAACAAGACACGGGGAGCTGTTTTTT. Translated, it gives CASSLTRHGELFF.

V usage is TRBV6-1 and J usage is TRBJ2-1; possibly TRBD1 for D (5 bases). Germline CDR1 reads MNHNS; CDR2 reads SASEGT. CDR3 length: 16 residues. The V end lost 2 bases, the J end lost 9 bases, and 20 bases lay between the germline ends. CDR3 protein: CASSEWTPLGVGEQFF. Here the CDR3 DNA reads TGTGCCAGCAGTGAATGGACCCCCCTAGGGGTGGGTGAGCAGTTCTTC.

The chain combines TRBV2 with TRBJ2-1, with D tentatively TRBD1 (5 bases). CDR3 size: 15 residues. V lost 5 bases, J lost 0 bases, and 11 bases lay in between. Germline-derived CDR1 and CDR2 are SNHLY and FYNNEI. CDR3 coding DNA: TGTGCCAGCAGTTCCAGGGTAACCTCCTACAATGAGCAGTTCTTC. Translated, it gives CASSSRVTSYNEQFF.

This chain links TRBV6-6 with TRBJ2-5; 11 bases map to TRBD2. The CDR3 is made up of 15 amino acids. The germline gives CDR1 MNHNY, CDR2 SVGAGI (reference sequence). With 4 bases clipped from V and 1 base from J, the junction kept 2 bases outside the gene matches. DNA for the CDR3: TGTGCCAGCAGTTGGACTAGCGGGCCCCAAGAGACCCAGTACTTC. It yields the protein CASSWTSGPQETQYF.

The chain couples TRBV19 to TRBJ2-7; 10 nucleotides agree with TRBD2. V trimming: 7 bases; J trimming: 1 base; junction bases outside the gene matches: 10. Germline CDR1 and CDR2: LNHDA and SQIVND (reference sequence). The CDR3 is made up of 16 amino acids. In nucleotides, the CDR3 is TGTGCCAGTAACAGTAGAGCGGGAGGGCCTTCCTACGAGCAGTACTTC. This gives the protein CASNSRAGGPSYEQYF.

This clone appeared a few times. The chain carries TRBV19 and TRBJ2-3, with a possible D match to TRBD2 (5 bases). This CDR3 comprises 15 residues. V was shortened by 1 base and J by 6 bases, with 14 bases between the two germline ends. Germline values: CDR1 LNHDA, CDR2 SQIVND (reference sequence). Written as DNA, the CDR3 is TGTGCCAGTAGTATAGGAGGAGGTCTCATGGATACGCAGTATTTT. It codes for CASSIGGGLMDTQYF.

In its sample, this clone was seen a few times. The chain has TRBV18 and TRBJ2-5, with D perhaps TRBD1 (6 bases). Trimming cost V 0 bases and J 3 bases, with 11 bases left between them. CDR1 and CDR2 (germline): KGHSH, LQKENI. CDR3 length: 15 amino acids. The chain's CDR3 is CASSPPFGTKETQYF. The CDR3, as DNA: TGTGCCAGCTCACCACCGTTCGGGACAAAAGAGACCCAGTACTTC.

This clone was seen more than once but under ten times. The J gene is TRBJ2-3, the V gene TRBV10-3; D gene uncertain. V lost 0 bases and J lost 10, with 8 bases in between. The CDR3 has 12 residues. The germline gives CDR1 ENHRY, CDR2 SYGVKD. In DNA form, the CDR3 reads TGTGCCATCAGTGAGTCACGGGTTGCGCAGTATTTT. Translated, it gives CAISESRVAQYF.

The chain couples TRBV11-2 to TRBJ1-1; D possibly corresponds to TRBD1 (6 bases). This CDR3 contains 14 residues. Germline values: CDR1 SGHAT, CDR2 FQNNGV. The V gene lost 4 bases and the J gene lost 6 bases, with 15 bases spanning the gap. CDR3 in amino acids: CASSSLRGKAEAFF. The CDR3 DNA sequence: TGTGCCAGCAGCTCCCTGAGGGGGAAGGCTGAAGCTTTCTTT.

This clone was seen a handful of times. The chain carries TRBV11-2 and TRBJ2-3, with 8 bases fitting TRBD2. The germline V gene has CDR1 SGHAT and CDR2 FQNNGV. The CDR3 totals 18 residues. Trimming at V came to 2 bases and at J to 2 bases, leaving 12 bases not matched to a gene. CDR3 sequence (DNA): TGTGCCAGCAGCTTATATCCCCCGGGAGGGCTTTCCACAGATACGCAGTATTTT. It is translated as CASSLYPPGGLSTDTQYF.

The V and J genes are TRBV7-2 and TRBJ2-3, with 13 bases that match TRBD2. The CDR3 totals 15 residues. V shed 3 bases, J shed 6 bases, and the junction held 3 bases outside the gene matches. The V gene's germline CDR1 is SGHTA and CDR2 FQGNSA. The CDR3 reads CASSFRGLAGDTQYF. The CDR3 region has the DNA TGTGCCAGCAGCTTCCGGGGACTAGCGGGGGATACGCAGTATTTT.

Only a few counts were recorded for this clone. The chain uses TRBV7-8 and TRBJ2-5; D is undetermined. With 5 bases removed from V and 5 bases from J, the gap between germline ends came to 15 bases. Per the germline V gene, CDR1 is SGHVS and CDR2 is FQNEAQ. The CDR3 spans 14 residues. The chain's CDR3 is CASSPGEISETQYF. The CDR3 DNA is TGTGCCAGCAGCCCGGGTGAGATATCGGAGACCCAGTACTTC.

This clone showed up just a few times. The chain employs TRBV29-1 and TRBJ2-1, with D perhaps TRBD1 (5 bases). Germline V gene sequence: CDR1 SQVTM, CDR2 ANQGSEA. This CDR3 has 13 amino acids. The V and J ends lost 8 bases and 3 bases respectively, with 14 bases between them. CDR3: CSTPQGGYNEQFF. In DNA, the CDR3 is TGCAGCACCCCCCAGGGTGGCTACAATGAGCAGTTCTTC.

The chain employs TRBV29-1 and TRBJ2-3; 7 bases are a match to TRBD1. Per the germline V gene, CDR1 is SQVTM and CDR2 is ANQGSEA. The CDR3 has 15 residues. Unmatched junction bases numbered 8, after V lost 4 bases and J lost 1 base. This CDR3 is CSVAGRDRGTDTQYF. The CDR3 DNA reads as TGCAGCGTTGCCGGCCGGGACAGAGGCACAGATACGCAGTATTTT.

This clone came up a few times. This sequence joins TRBV29-1 and TRBJ2-3; D remains ambiguous. This CDR3 contains 14 residues. V shed 4 bases and J shed 0 bases, with 11 bases lying between them. The germline V gene encodes CDR1 SQVTM and CDR2 ANQGSEA. The CDR3 bases are TGCAGCGTTGCAGAACAAGTTAGCACAGATACGCAGTATTTT. Amino acids: CSVAEQVSTDTQYF.

This chain links TRBV25-1 with TRBJ2-1; perhaps TRBD2 as D (6 bases). V was trimmed by 7 bases and J by 1 base, leaving 11 bases between them. Germline loops: CDR1 MGHDK, CDR2 SYGVNS. This CDR3 is built from 14 residues. The CDR3 here is CASISGGSYNEQFF. In DNA form, the CDR3 reads TGTGCCAGCATTAGCGGTGGATCCTACAATGAGCAGTTCTTC.

There are a few counts of this clone. The chain combines TRBV7-2 with TRBJ2-5, with 11 bases aligning to TRBD2. With 6 bases clipped from V and 3 bases from J, the junction kept 6 bases outside the gene matches. The CDR3 length is 15 residues. The germline gives CDR1 SGHTA, CDR2 FQGNSA. In DNA, the CDR3 is TGTGCCAGCAGACATACTAGCGGGAGTAAAGAGACCCAGTACTTC. It codes for CASRHTSGSKETQYF.

The V gene is TRBV28, the J gene TRBJ2-1, with D possibly TRBD2 on 5 matching bases. Trimming removed 5 bases from V and 2 bases from J, with 10 bases in between. This CDR3 comprises 14 residues. CDR1 MDHEN and CDR2 SYDVKM come from the germline V gene. The CDR3 reads CASSQTGAYNEQFF. The CDR3, as DNA: TGTGCCAGCAGTCAGACCGGGGCCTACAATGAGCAGTTCTTC.

This clone was seen a handful of times. The V call is TRBV18, the J call TRBJ1-5; D gene uncertain. V shed 2 bases and J shed 0 bases, with 8 bases lying between them. This CDR3 contains 15 residues. Germline V gene lookup returns CDR1 KGHSH and CDR2 LQKENI. This CDR3 reads CASSPSGVSNQPQHF. The CDR3 region has the DNA TGTGCCAGCTCACCATCCGGGGTTAGCAATCAGCCCCAGCATTTT. Looking up the rest from reference TRBV18 and TRBJ1-5 gives the full variable domain: NAGVMQNPRHLVRRRGQEARLRCSPMKGHSHVYWYRQLPEEGLKFMVYLQKENIIDESGMPKERFSAEFPKEGPSILRIQQVVRGDSAAYFCASSPSGVSNQPQHFGDGTRLSIL.

The rearrangement uses TRBV4-1 and TRBJ2-3; weak D call: TRBD2 (6 bases). The CDR3 length is 17 residues. With 1 base removed from V and 2 bases from J, the gap between germline ends came to 16 bases. CDR1 is MGHRA and CDR2 is YSYEKL in the germline V gene. CDR3 nucleotides: TGCGCCAGCAGCCAAGGTTTACTAGCACGGAACACAGATACGCAGTATTTT. The encoded protein is CASSQGLLARNTDTQYF.